These T cell receptor beta chains were read from a single sample in a study of blood T cell repertoires in COVID-19. Profiled with immunoSEQ multiplex PCR; TCRdb holds only in-frame clones, not every one. The table shows more than 200,000 clones, with around four fifths occurring only once. Source material: peripheral blood. These receptors came from a woman aged 45-59 years with acute or convalescent COVID-19. Both conserved end residues are part of each CDR3. A D gene is named only where the DNA matches it firmly. Size tells how often a clone was seen (once, few, many) or the class of an expanded clone, and some rows leave it out.

v_call: TRBV11-2; j_call: TRBJ2-7; clone_size: few; d_call: TRBD1; cdr3_nt: TGTGCCAGCAGCGGCGGACAGGGGGCTTCCTACGAGCAGTACTTC; cdr3_aa: CASSGGQGASYEQYF
v_call: TRBV28; j_call: TRBJ1-4; clone_size: -; d_call: TRBD1; cdr3_nt: TGTGCCAGCAGTTTTTCAGGGGGCTTAAATGAAAAACTGTTTTTT; cdr3_aa: CASSFSGGLNEKLFF
v_call: TRBV14; j_call: TRBJ2-7; clone_size: -; d_call: TRBD2; cdr3_nt: TGTGCCAGCAGCCGGGGACTAGCGGGATCAGCCTACGAGCAGTACTTC; cdr3_aa: CASSRGLAGSAYEQYF
v_call: TRBV6-6; j_call: TRBJ1-2; clone_size: once; d_call: -; cdr3_nt: TGTGCCAGCAGTTCGTTTTCCCACTATGGCTACACCTTC; cdr3_aa: CASSSFSHYGYTF
v_call: TRBV24-1; j_call: TRBJ2-7; clone_size: -; d_call: -; cdr3_nt: TGTGCCACCAGTGATCCATCAGGGGAGCAGTACTTC; cdr3_aa: CATSDPSGEQYF
v_call: TRBV27; j_call: TRBJ2-1; clone_size: -; d_call: -; cdr3_nt: TGTGCCAGCAGACCGCACAGGGTGGACAATGAGCAGTTCTTC; cdr3_aa: CASRPHRVDNEQFF
v_call: TRBV10-3; j_call: TRBJ2-1; clone_size: -; d_call: TRBD2; cdr3_nt: TGTGCCATCAGTGACATAGGACTAGCGGGAGTTAATGAGCAGTTCTTC; cdr3_aa: CAISDIGLAGVNEQFF
v_call: TRBV7-8; j_call: TRBJ1-4; clone_size: -; d_call: -; cdr3_nt: TGTGCCAGCAGTCTCGGGGGGCTGGGTGAAAAACTGTTTTTT; cdr3_aa: CASSLGGLGEKLFF
v_call: TRBV5-1; j_call: TRBJ2-1; clone_size: -; d_call: -; cdr3_nt: TGCGCCAGCAGCTTGGAGGGCAGGGCTGCATACAATGAGCAGTTCTTC; cdr3_aa: CASSLEGRAAYNEQFF
v_call: TRBV3-1/TRBV3-2; j_call: TRBJ2-2; clone_size: -; d_call: TRBD2; cdr3_nt: TGTGCCAGCAGCAAGACTAGCGCGAACACCGGGGAGCTGTTTTTT; cdr3_aa: CASSKTSANTGELFF
v_call: TRBV5-1; j_call: TRBJ2-5; clone_size: -; d_call: TRBD2; cdr3_nt: TGCGCCAGCAGCTTGTCGACTAGCGGGAGGAGTCCGGGGGAGACCCAGTACTTC; cdr3_aa: CASSLSTSGRSPGETQYF
v_call: TRBV30; j_call: TRBJ2-1; clone_size: -; d_call: TRBD2; cdr3_nt: TGTGCCTGGAGGCTACTAGCGGGAGCCCTCAATGAGCAGTTCTTC; cdr3_aa: CAWRLLAGALNEQFF
v_call: TRBV27; j_call: TRBJ1-4; clone_size: -; d_call: TRBD1; cdr3_nt: TGTGCCAGCACGTCCTTCTGGACAGGGGATGAAAAACTGTTTTTT; cdr3_aa: CASTSFWTGDEKLFF
v_call: TRBV3-1/TRBV3-2; j_call: TRBJ2-1; clone_size: once; d_call: -; cdr3_nt: TGTGCCAGCAGCCAAGAGGGGGGGCCCAATGAGCAGTTCTTC; cdr3_aa: CASSQEGGPNEQFF
v_call: TRBV5-1; j_call: TRBJ2-5; clone_size: -; d_call: -; cdr3_nt: TGCGCCAGCAGCTTGGGGGTGGGGCCGAGGCAAGAGACCCAGTACTTC; cdr3_aa: CASSLGVGPRQETQYF
v_call: TRBV28; j_call: TRBJ2-3; clone_size: -; d_call: -; cdr3_nt: TGTGCCAGCGGCGACCCAAGGGGACACCAAGAAGATACGCAGTATTTT; cdr3_aa: CASGDPRGHQEDTQYF
v_call: TRBV6-5; j_call: TRBJ2-7; clone_size: -; d_call: TRBD2; cdr3_nt: TGTGCCAGCAGACAAGAAACTAGCGGGGTCTACGAGCAGTACTTC; cdr3_aa: CASRQETSGVYEQYF
v_call: TRBV4-1; j_call: TRBJ2-7; clone_size: -; d_call: -; cdr3_nt: TGCGCCAGCAGCCAGGGTTTGGTGACAACAAAAACCTACGAGCAGTACTTC; cdr3_aa: CASSQGLVTTKTYEQYF